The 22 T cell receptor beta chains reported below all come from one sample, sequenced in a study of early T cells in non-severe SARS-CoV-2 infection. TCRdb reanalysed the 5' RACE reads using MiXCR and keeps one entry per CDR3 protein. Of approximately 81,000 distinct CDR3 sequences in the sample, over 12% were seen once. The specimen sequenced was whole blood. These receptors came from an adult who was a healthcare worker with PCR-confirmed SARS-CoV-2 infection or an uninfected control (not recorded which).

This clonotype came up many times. The CDR3 nucleotides read TGTGCCTGGAGTGCGACACATAACTATGGCTACACCTTC. Amino acids: CAWSATHNYGYTF. The chain carries TRBV30 and TRBJ1-2; D is ambiguous. The CDR3 has 13 residues. Trimming pared 1 base from V and 1 base from J, leaving 7 bases between. The germline V gene encodes CDR1 GTSNPN and CDR2 SVGIG (reference sequence). Variable domain in full (rest from reference TRBV30 and TRBJ1-2): SQTIHQWPATLVQPVGSPLSLECTVEGTSNPNLYWYRQAAGRGLQLLFYSVGIGQISSEVPQNLSASRPQDRQFILSSKKLLLSDSGFYLCAWSATHNYGYTFGSGTRLTVV.

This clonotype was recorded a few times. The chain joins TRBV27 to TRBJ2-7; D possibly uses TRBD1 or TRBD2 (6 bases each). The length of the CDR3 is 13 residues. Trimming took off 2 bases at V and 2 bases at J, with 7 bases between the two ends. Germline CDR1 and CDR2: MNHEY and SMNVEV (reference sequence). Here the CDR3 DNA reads TGTGCCAGCAGTTTAAGGGGGGCCTACGAGCAGTACTTC. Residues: CASSLRGAYEQYF.

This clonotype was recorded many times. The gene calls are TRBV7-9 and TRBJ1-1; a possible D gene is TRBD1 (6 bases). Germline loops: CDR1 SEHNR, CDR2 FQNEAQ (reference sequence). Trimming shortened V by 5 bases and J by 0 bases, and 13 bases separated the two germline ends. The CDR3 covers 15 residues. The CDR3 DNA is TGTGCCAGCAGCCCCGGACAGTCCTTGAACACTGAAGCTTTCTTT. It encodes CASSPGQSLNTEAFF.

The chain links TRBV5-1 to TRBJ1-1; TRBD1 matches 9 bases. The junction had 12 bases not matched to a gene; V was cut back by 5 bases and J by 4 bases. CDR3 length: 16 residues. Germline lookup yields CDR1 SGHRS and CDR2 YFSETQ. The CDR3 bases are TGCGCCAGCAGATCCCGCACTTTGACAGGGGGCACTGAAGCTTTCTTT. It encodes CASRSRTLTGGTEAFF.

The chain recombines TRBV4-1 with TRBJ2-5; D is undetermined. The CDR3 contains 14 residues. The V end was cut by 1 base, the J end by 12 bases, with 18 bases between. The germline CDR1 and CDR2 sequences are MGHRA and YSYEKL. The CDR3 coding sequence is TGCGCCAGCAGCCAAGTGGTCTCCTTAGGTGCGGAGTACTTC. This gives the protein CASSQVVSLGAEYF.

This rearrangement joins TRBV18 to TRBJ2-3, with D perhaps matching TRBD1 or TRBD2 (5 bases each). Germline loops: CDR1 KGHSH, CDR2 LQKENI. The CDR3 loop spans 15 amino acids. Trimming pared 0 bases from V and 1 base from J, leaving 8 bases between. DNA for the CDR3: TGTGCCAGCTCACCACCGGGACCCCGCACAGATACGCAGTATTTT. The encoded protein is CASSPPGPRTDTQYF.

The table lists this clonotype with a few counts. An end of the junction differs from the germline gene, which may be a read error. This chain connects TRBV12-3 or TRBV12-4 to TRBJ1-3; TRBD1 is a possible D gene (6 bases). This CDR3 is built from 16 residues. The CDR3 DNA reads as TGTGCCAGCAGTCCACCCGACAGGAACTCTGAAAACACCATATATTTT. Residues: CASSPPDRNSENTIYF.

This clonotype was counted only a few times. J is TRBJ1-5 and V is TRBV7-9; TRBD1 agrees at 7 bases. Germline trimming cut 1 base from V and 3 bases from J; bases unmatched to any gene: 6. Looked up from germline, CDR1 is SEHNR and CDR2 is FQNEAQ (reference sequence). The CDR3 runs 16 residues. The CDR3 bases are TGTGCCAGCAGCTTAGTAAGAGGGGGCGCCAATCAGCCCCAGCATTTT. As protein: CASSLVRGGANQPQHF.

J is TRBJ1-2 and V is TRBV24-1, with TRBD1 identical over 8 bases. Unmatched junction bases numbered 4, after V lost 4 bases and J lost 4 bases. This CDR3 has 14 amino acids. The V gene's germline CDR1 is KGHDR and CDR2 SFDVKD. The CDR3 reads CATSDRQGIYGYTF. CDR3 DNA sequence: TGTGCCACCAGTGACCGACAGGGGATCTATGGCTACACCTTC.

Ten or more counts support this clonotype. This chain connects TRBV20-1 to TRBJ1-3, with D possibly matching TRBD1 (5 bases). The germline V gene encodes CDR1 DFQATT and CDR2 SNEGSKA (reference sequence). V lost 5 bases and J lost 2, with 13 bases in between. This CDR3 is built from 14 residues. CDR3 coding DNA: TGCAGTGCTCTACCCGGGGGGACTGGAAACACCATATATTTT. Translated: CSALPGGTGNTIYF.

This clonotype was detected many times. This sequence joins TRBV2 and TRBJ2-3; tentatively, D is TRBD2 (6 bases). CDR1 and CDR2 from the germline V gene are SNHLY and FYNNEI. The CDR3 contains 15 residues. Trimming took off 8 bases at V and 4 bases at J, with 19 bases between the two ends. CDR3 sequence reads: CASVLLNGGPDTQYF. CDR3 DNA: TGTGCCAGCGTACTCCTCAACGGGGGACCAGATACGCAGTATTTT.

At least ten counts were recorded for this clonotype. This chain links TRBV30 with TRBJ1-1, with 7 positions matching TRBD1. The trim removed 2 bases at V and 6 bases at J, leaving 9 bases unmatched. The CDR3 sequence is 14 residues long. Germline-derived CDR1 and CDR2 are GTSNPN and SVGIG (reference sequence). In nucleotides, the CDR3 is TGTGCCTGGAGTTCTTTCACAGGGGATGCTGAAGCTTTCTTT. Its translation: CAWSSFTGDAEAFF. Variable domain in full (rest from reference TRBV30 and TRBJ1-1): SQTIHQWPATLVQPVGSPLSLECTVEGTSNPNLYWYRQAAGRGLQLLFYSVGIGQISSEVPQNLSASRPQDRQFILSSKKLLLSDSGFYLCAWSSFTGDAEAFFGQGTRLTVV.

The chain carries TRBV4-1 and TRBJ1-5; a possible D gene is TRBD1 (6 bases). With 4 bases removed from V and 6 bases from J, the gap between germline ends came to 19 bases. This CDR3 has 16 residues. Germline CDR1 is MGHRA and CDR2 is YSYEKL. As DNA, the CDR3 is TGCGCCAGCAGCCCCGGTAGGGGCAGGGGTGGTCAGCCCCAGCATTTT. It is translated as CASSPGRGRGGQPQHF.

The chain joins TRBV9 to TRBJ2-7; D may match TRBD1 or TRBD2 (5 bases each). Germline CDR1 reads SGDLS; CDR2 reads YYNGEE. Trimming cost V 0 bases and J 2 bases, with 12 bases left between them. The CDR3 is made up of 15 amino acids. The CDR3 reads CASSVGGTATYEQYF. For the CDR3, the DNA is TGTGCCAGCAGCGTAGGAGGGACGGCTACCTACGAGCAGTACTTC.

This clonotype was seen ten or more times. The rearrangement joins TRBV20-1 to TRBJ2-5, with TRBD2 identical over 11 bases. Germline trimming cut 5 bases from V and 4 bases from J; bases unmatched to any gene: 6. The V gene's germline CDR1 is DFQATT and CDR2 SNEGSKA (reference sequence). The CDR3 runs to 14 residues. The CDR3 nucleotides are TGCAGTGCTCTTAGCGGGGGGGCGCTAGAGACCCAGTACTTC. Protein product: CSALSGGALETQYF.

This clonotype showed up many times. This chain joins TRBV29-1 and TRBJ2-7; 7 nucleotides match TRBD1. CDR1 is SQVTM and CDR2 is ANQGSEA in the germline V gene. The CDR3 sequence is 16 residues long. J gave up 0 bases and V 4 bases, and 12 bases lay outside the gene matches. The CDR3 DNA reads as TGCAGCGTTGTAACAGGGGCAATTTTTTACTCCTACGAGCAGTACTTC. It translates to CSVVTGAIFYSYEQYF.

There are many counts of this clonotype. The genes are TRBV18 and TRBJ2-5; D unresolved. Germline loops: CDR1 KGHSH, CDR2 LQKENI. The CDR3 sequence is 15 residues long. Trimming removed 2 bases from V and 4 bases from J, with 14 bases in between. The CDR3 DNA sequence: TGTGCCAGCTCACCATCGGTCCAAGCTGGAGAGACCCAGTACTTC. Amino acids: CASSPSVQAGETQYF.

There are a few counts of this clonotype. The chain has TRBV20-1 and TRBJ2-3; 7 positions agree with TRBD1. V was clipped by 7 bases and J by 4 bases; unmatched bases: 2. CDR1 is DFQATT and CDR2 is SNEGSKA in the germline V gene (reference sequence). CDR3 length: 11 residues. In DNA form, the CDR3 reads TGCAGTGTACAGGGGCCAGATACGCAGTATTTT. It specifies CSVQGPDTQYF.

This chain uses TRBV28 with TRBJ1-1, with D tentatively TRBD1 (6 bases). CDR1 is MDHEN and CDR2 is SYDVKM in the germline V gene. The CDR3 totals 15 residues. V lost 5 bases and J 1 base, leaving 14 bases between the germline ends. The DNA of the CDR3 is TGTGCCAGCAGTCCGCCGGGACAAACGAACACTGAAGCTTTCTTT. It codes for CASSPPGQTNTEAFF.

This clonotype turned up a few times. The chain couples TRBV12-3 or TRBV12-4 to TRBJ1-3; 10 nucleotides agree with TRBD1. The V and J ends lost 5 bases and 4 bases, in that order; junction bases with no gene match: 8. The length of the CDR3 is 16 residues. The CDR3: CASSTSTGGRGNTIYF. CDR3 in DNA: TGTGCCAGCAGTACCTCGACAGGGGGCAGAGGAAACACCATATATTTT.

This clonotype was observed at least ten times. In nucleotides, the CDR3 is TGTGCCAGCAGTGCTGAAGGAACCCCCTACAATGAGCAGTTCTTC. Translating gives CASSAEGTPYNEQFF. This chain joins TRBV25-1 and TRBJ2-1, with D uncertain. The CDR3 is 15 residues long. CDR1 and CDR2 (germline): MGHDK, SYGVNS. V lost 4 bases, J lost 2 bases, and 12 bases lay in between.

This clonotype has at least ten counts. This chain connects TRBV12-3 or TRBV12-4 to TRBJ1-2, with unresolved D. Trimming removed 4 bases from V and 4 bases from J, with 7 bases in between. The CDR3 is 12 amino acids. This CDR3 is CASSYGSYGYTF. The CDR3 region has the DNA TGTGCCAGCAGTTATGGAAGCTATGGCTACACCTTC.